This entry lists 5 T cell receptor beta chains sequenced from one sample in a study of T cells after yellow fever vaccination. TCRdb re-called the 5' RACE reads with MiXCR, one entry per CDR3 protein. This repertoire shows some 390,000 distinct CDR3 sequences, approximately 19% found once; its top ten account for roughly a sixth. The sequenced sample was PBMCs, obtained before the yellow fever booster vaccination. These TCRs come from a man younger than 35 who received the YFV17D yellow fever vaccine.

This chain joins TRBV20-1 and TRBJ1-5; 9 bases map to TRBD1. The CDR3 has 15 amino acids. Germline assignment: CDR1 DFQATT and CDR2 SNEGSKA (reference sequence). V trimming: 5 bases; J trimming: 1 base; junction bases outside the gene matches: 6. The CDR3 sequence: CSAGSGQGSNQPQHF. Written as DNA, the CDR3 is TGCAGTGCTGGATCGGGACAGGGAAGCAATCAGCCCCAGCATTTT.

This clonotype was seen only a few times. J is TRBJ2-5 and V is TRBV20-1; D ambiguous. The germline gives CDR1 DFQATT, CDR2 SNEGSKA (reference sequence). Trimming pared 6 bases from V and 2 bases from J, leaving 4 bases between. The CDR3 consists of 10 residues. In nucleotides, the CDR3 is TGCAGTGCCAATCAAGAGACCCAGTACTTC. Amino acid sequence: CSANQETQYF.

This clonotype has a count of ten or more. The chain links TRBV24-1 to TRBJ2-5; a weak D match, TRBD1 (6 bases). V dropped 4 bases and J dropped 3 bases, with 14 bases sitting between them. CDR1 is KGHDR, CDR2 SFDVKD, per germline. This CDR3 region has 15 residues. CDR3 bases: TGTGCCACCAGTGACGCTACCGGGACAAAAGAGACCCAGTACTTC. Amino acids: CATSDATGTKETQYF.

This clonotype appeared a few times. The chain joins TRBV9 to TRBJ1-6; TRBD1 matches at 7 bases. The CDR3 is made up of 17 amino acids. J was trimmed by 4 bases and V by 0 bases; bases with no gene match: 7. Germline lookup yields CDR1 SGDLS and CDR2 YYNGEE. For the CDR3, the DNA is TGTGCCAGCAGCGTAGGGACCGTGGACAGGTATAATTCACCCCTCCACTTT. Protein sequence: CASSVGTVDRYNSPLHF.

A few counts support this clonotype. The CDR3 reads CSARYHRGHDSYEQYF. The CDR3 DNA reads as TGCAGTGCTAGATACCACAGGGGGCACGACTCCTACGAGCAGTACTTC. V gene TRBV20-1 combines with J gene TRBJ2-7, with 9 bases matching TRBD1. Germline loops: CDR1 DFQATT, CDR2 SNEGSKA (reference sequence). This CDR3 has 16 residues. After removal of 2 bases from V and 0 bases from J, the junction contained 8 bases not matched to a gene.